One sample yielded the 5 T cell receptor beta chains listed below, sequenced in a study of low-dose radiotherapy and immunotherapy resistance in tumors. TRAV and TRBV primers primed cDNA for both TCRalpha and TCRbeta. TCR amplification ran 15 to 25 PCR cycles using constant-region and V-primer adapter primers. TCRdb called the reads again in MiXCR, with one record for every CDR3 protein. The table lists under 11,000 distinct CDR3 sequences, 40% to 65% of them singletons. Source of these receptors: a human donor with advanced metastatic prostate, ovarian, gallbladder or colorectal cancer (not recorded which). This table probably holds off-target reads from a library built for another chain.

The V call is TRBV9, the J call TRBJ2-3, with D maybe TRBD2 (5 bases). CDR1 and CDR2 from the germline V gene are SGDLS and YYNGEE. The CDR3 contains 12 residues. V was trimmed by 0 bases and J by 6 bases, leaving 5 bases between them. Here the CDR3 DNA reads TGTGCCAGCAGCGTAGGAGGGGATACGCAGTATTTT. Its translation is CASSVGGDTQYF.

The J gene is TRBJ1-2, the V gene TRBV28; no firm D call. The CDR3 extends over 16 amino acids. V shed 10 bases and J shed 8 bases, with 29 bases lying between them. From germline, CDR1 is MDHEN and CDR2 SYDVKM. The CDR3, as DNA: TGTGCCATTCAGCCCCTTATTGGAGGAGGGCCTACCGGCTACACCTTC. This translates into CAIQPLIGGGPTGYTF.

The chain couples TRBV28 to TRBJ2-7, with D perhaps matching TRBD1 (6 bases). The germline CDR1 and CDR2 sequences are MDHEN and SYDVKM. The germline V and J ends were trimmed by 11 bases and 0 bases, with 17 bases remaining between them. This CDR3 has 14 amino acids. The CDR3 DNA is TGTGCCTCCCGAGGGGACACACTCTCCTACGAGCAGTACTTC. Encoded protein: CASRGDTLSYEQYF.

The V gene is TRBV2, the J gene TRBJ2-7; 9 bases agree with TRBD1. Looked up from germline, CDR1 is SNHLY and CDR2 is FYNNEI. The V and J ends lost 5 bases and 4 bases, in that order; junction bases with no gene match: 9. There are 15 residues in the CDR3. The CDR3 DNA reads TGTGCCAGCAGTATAAATCCGGACAGGGGATACGAGCAGTACTTC. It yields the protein CASSINPDRGYEQYF.

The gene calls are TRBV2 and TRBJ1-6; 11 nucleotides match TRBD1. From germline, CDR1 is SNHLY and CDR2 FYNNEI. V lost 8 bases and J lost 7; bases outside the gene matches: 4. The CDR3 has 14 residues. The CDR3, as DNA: TGTGCCAGCGGGACAGGGGGTTGGAATTCACCCCTCCACTTT. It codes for CASGTGGWNSPLHF. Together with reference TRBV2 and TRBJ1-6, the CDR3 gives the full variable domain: EPEVTQTPSHQVTQMGQEVILRCVPISNHLYFYWYRQILGQKVEFLVSFYNNEISEKSEIFDDQFSVERPDGSNFTLKIRSTKLEDSAMYFCASGTGGWNSPLHFGNGTRLTVT.